One sample yielded the 15 T cell receptor beta chains listed below, sequenced in a study of blood T cell repertoires in COVID-19. Sequenced by immunoSEQ multiplex PCR; TCRdb stores in-frame clones only, minus some. Found here are 210,000 or so clones, 81% of them singletons; the top ten hold 8% to 9.5%. The sequenced material came from PBMCs or T cells enriched from blood (not recorded which). The receptors shown here come from a woman between 45 and 65 years old with acute COVID-19.

The V and J genes are TRBV10-3 and TRBJ2-3, with TRBD2 identical over 14 bases. J gave up 4 bases and V 3 bases, and 9 bases lay outside the gene matches. The CDR3 totals 18 residues. The germline V gene has CDR1 ENHRY and CDR2 SYGVKD. The CDR3: CAISDFGTSGSGADTQYF. The CDR3 nucleotides are TGTGCCATCAGTGATTTTGGGACTAGCGGGAGTGGGGCAGATACGCAGTATTTT.

This clone has only one observation. This chain connects TRBV6-6 to TRBJ2-7; the match to TRBD2 covers 11 bases. The J segment lost 2 bases and the V segment lost 0 bases, leaving 0 bases of the junction unmatched. The germline gives CDR1 MNHNY, CDR2 SVGAGI (reference sequence). The CDR3 contains 15 residues. The CDR3 DNA reads TGTGCCAGCAGTTACTCGGGACTAGCGGCCTACGAGCAGTACTTC. Protein product: CASSYSGLAAYEQYF.

The rearrangement uses TRBV18 and TRBJ2-5; TRBD2 agrees at 7 bases. V lost 0 bases and J lost 1; bases outside the gene matches: 2. Germline CDR1 KGHSH, CDR2 LQKENI. The CDR3 is 15 amino acids. The CDR3 region has the DNA TGTGCCAGCTCACCACCGACTAGCTCCCAAGAGACCCAGTACTTC. This translates into CASSPPTSSQETQYF.

This sequence joins TRBV28 and TRBJ2-7; possible D gene TRBD1, 6 bases. Germline V CDR1 and CDR2: MDHEN, SYDVKM. Trimming pared 5 bases from V and 2 bases from J, leaving 13 bases between. The CDR3 has 14 amino acids. CDR3: CASSPFTGTYEQYF. The DNA for the CDR3 is TGTGCCAGCAGTCCATTCACAGGGACCTACGAGCAGTACTTC.

V is TRBV30 and J is TRBJ1-2; 7 nucleotides agree with TRBD1. The V gene's germline CDR1 is GTSNPN and CDR2 SVGIG (reference sequence). The CDR3 extends over 14 amino acids. Losses at the gene ends were 5 bases for V and 6 bases for J; bases not matched to a gene: 12. CDR3: CAWGGQAVFNGYTF. The CDR3, as DNA: TGTGCCTGGGGCGGACAGGCAGTATTTAATGGCTACACCTTC.

In this sample, this clone turned up a few times. The V call is TRBV5-6, the J call TRBJ2-7, with 7 bases matching TRBD1. Germline V gives CDR1 SGHDT, CDR2 YYEEEE. Germline trimming cut 6 bases from V and 0 bases from J; bases unmatched to any gene: 3. The CDR3 is made up of 13 amino acids. CDR3 in DNA: TGTGCCAGCATAAGACAGGGCTCCTACGAGCAGTACTTC. As protein: CASIRQGSYEQYF.

The chain carries TRBV19 and TRBJ1-3; no clear D gene. V was shortened by 9 bases and J by 1 base, with 13 bases between the two germline ends. Germline values: CDR1 LNHDA, CDR2 SQIVND (reference sequence). The CDR3 length is 14 residues. The CDR3 loop reads CASSYRESGNTIYF. As DNA, the CDR3 is TGTGCCAGCTCCTACCGGGAATCTGGAAACACCATATATTTT. The whole variable domain, remainder taken from reference TRBV19 and TRBJ1-3, is DGGITQSPKYLFRKEGQNVTLSCEQNLNHDAMYWYRQDPGQGLRLIYYSQIVNDFQKGDIAEGYSVSREKKESFPLTVTSAQKNPTAFYLCASSYRESGNTIYFGEGSWLTVV.

With regard to this clone: Other DNA sequences in this sample translate to the same CDR3. The gene calls are TRBV5-1 and TRBJ2-1; D is unclear. The CDR3 extends over 15 amino acids. V lost 5 bases and J 0 bases, leaving 12 bases between the germline ends. Germline-derived CDR1 and CDR2 are SGHRS and YFSETQ. The CDR3 region is CASSFGGSSYNEQFF. The CDR3 DNA is TGCGCCAGCAGTTTTGGTGGCAGCTCCTACAATGAGCAGTTCTTC.

The chain combines TRBV6-4 with TRBJ1-5; D not certain. Trimming removed 4 bases at V and 1 base at J, with 5 bases between. CDR3 size: 13 residues. Germline loops: CDR1 MRHNA, CDR2 SNTAGT. CDR3 protein: CASSARSNQPQHF. In nucleotides, the CDR3 is TGTGCCAGCAGTGCGAGGAGCAATCAGCCCCAGCATTTT.

This clone was detected a few times. V usage is TRBV2 and J usage is TRBJ1-5, with D possibly matching TRBD1 (6 bases). This CDR3 has 13 amino acids. V was cut by 5 bases and J by 7 bases, with 12 bases left in between. Germline loops: CDR1 SNHLY, CDR2 FYNNEI. The CDR3 spells CASSPGGQQPQHF. DNA for the CDR3: TGTGCCAGCAGTCCGGGGGGGCAACAGCCCCAGCATTTT.

The rearrangement joins TRBV9 to TRBJ2-7; maybe TRBD1 (5 bases). Per the germline V gene, CDR1 is SGDLS and CDR2 is YYNGEE. Trimming shortened V by 5 bases and J by 6 bases, and 18 bases separated the two germline ends. CDR3 length: 14 residues. DNA for the CDR3: TGTGCCAGCAGTCAAGCCGCCAGGGCTGGCGAGCAGTACTTC. It codes for CASSQAARAGEQYF.

The chain joins TRBV10-3 to TRBJ2-1; 10 nucleotides match TRBD2. Germline CDR1 and CDR2: ENHRY and SYGVKD. The CDR3 sequence is 14 residues long. V shed 8 bases and J 4 bases; nucleotides not matched to a gene: 5. CDR3 amino acids: CAILGAGGYNEQFF. The DNA of the CDR3 is TGTGCCATCCTGGGAGCGGGAGGGTACAATGAGCAGTTCTTC.

This clone was counted only a few times. The chain employs TRBV19 and TRBJ1-5; D is unresolved. The CDR3 runs to 14 residues. V was pared by 5 bases and J by 2 bases, with 10 bases between. The germline V gene encodes CDR1 LNHDA and CDR2 SQIVND (reference sequence). The CDR3 nucleotides are TGTGCCAGTAGTCCTGACGGGGGCAATCAGCCCCAGCATTTT. Its protein product is CASSPDGGNQPQHF.

This sequence joins TRBV6-5 and TRBJ1-2; possible D gene TRBD1, 5 bases. V lost 0 bases and J lost 6, with 14 bases in between. This CDR3 comprises 15 residues. Germline loops: CDR1 MNHEY, CDR2 SVGAGI. The CDR3 DNA reads TGTGCCAGCAGTTACTCGAGAGGCAGGGTGGATGGCTACACCTTC. This translates into CASSYSRGRVDGYTF.

J is TRBJ2-7 and V is TRBV11-3, with D maybe TRBD1 (5 bases). V lost 4 bases and J 1 base, leaving 11 bases between the germline ends. This CDR3 has 14 amino acids. Per the germline V gene, CDR1 is SGHNT and CDR2 is YENEEA. The CDR3 spells CASSSLDISYEQYF. CDR3 in DNA: TGTGCCAGCAGCTCCTTGGACATTTCCTACGAGCAGTACTTC.